Listed here are 32 T cell receptor beta chains from one sample, sequenced in a study of OX40 agonist ivuxolimab in advanced cancers. Clones were sequenced by immunoSEQ multiplex PCR, and TCRdb holds only the in-frame ones, with some missing. The table has more than 35,000 clones, 65% to 85% seen once. The specimen comprised CD4+ or CD8+ T cells sorted from blood, sampled in a trial of the OX40 agonist ivuxolimab. The receptor source for this set is an adult with an advanced solid tumor such as melanoma, head and neck, liver or kidney cancer.

The chain links TRBV11-2 to TRBJ2-7, with 8 bases identical to TRBD1. The ends lost 3 bases at V and 5 bases at J; junction bases unmatched: 12. The CDR3 is made up of 16 amino acids. Per germline, CDR1 SGHAT and CDR2 FQNNGV. The chain's CDR3 is CASSLGRGTGGDEQYF. DNA for the CDR3: TGTGCCAGCAGCTTGGGTAGAGGGACAGGCGGCGACGAGCAGTACTTC.

The chain joins TRBV2 to TRBJ1-4, with D tentatively TRBD1 (6 bases). The germline V and J ends were trimmed by 4 bases and 2 bases, with 20 bases remaining between them. CDR3 length equals 18 residues. The germline gives CDR1 SNHLY, CDR2 FYNNEI. CDR3 bases: TGTGCCAGCAGTGTTTCGTACTCGACAGGTGGGACTAATGAAAAACTGTTTTTT. It yields the protein CASSVSYSTGGTNEKLFF.

V and J are TRBV7-8 and TRBJ1-2; a weak D match, TRBD1 (5 bases). V dropped 5 bases and J dropped 2 bases, with 15 bases sitting between them. CDR1 and CDR2 from the germline V gene are SGHVS and FQNEAQ. CDR3 size: 15 residues. The CDR3 sequence is CASSPYTGTNYGYTF. In nucleotides, the CDR3 is TGTGCCAGCAGCCCGTATACCGGGACCAACTATGGCTACACCTTC.

This clone was seen only once. The V call is TRBV5-4, the J call TRBJ1-1; D is possibly TRBD1 (5 bases). Per the germline V gene, CDR1 is SGHNT and CDR2 is YYREEE (reference sequence). The V end lost 4 bases, the J end lost 10 bases, and 20 bases lay between the germline ends. The CDR3 extends over 14 amino acids. The CDR3 region is CASSPRPPGLGAFF. The CDR3 region has the DNA TGTGCCAGCAGCCCCAGACCCCCGGGACTGGGAGCTTTCTTT. The variable domain in full, with the rest retrieved from reference TRBV5-4 and TRBJ1-1, is ETGVTQSPTHLIKTRGQQVTLRCSSQSGHNTVSWYQQALGQGPQFIFQYYREEENGRGNFPPRFSGLQFPNYSSELNVNALELDDSALYLCASSPRPPGLGAFFGQGTRLTVV.

This clone was counted between two and nine times. The rearrangement joins TRBV5-6 to TRBJ1-5; no reliable D call. This CDR3 contains 13 residues. Germline CDR1 SGHDT, CDR2 YYEEEE. V lost 1 base, J lost 7 bases, and 9 bases lay in between. This CDR3 is CASSLSGVQPQHF. DNA for the CDR3: TGTGCCAGCAGCTTGTCCGGTGTGCAGCCCCAGCATTTT.

The chain recombines TRBV7-2 with TRBJ2-5, with TRBD1 as a possible D gene (7 bases). The CDR3 has 16 residues. Trimming shortened V by 2 bases and J by 2 bases, and 15 bases separated the two germline ends. The V gene's germline CDR1 is SGHTA and CDR2 FQGNSA. The CDR3 DNA reads TGTGCCAGCAGCTTAAACGCAGGGGGGATACAAGAGACCCAGTACTTC. It is translated as CASSLNAGGIQETQYF.

The gene calls are TRBV7-9 and TRBJ2-5; no clear D. Germline values: CDR1 SEHNR, CDR2 FQNEAQ (reference sequence). This CDR3 spans 11 amino acids. V lost 3 bases, J lost 5 bases, and 4 bases lay in between. In DNA, the CDR3 is TGTGCCAGCAGCTTCATGGAGACCCAGTACTTC. It specifies CASSFMETQYF.

This clone was seen a single time. This sequence joins TRBV21-1 and TRBJ2-5; the D segment call TRBD2 is taken from the table without a DNA check. TRBV21-1 is a documented pseudogene. The CDR3 has 14 residues. The CDR3 reads CASSKARGGETQYF. The DNA for the CDR3 is TGTGCCAGCAGCAAAGCGCGCGGGGGAGAGACCCAGTACTTC.

This sequence joins TRBV7-7 and TRBJ2-1; no clear D gene. The CDR3 loop spans 13 amino acids. Per the germline V gene, CDR1 is SSHAT and CDR2 is FNYEAQ (reference sequence). Trimming removed 3 bases from V and 5 bases from J, with 8 bases in between. CDR3 coding DNA: TGTGCCAGCAGCTTCCTCGACCACAATGAGCAGTTCTTC. Amino acids: CASSFLDHNEQFF.

This chain uses TRBV19 with TRBJ1-2, with 7 positions matching TRBD1. V shed 6 bases and J 4 bases; nucleotides not matched to a gene: 14. Germline V gives CDR1 LNHDA, CDR2 SQIVND (reference sequence). This CDR3 comprises 16 residues. The CDR3 loop is CASRRVPGTVSYGYTF. The CDR3 DNA reads as TGTGCCAGTAGGCGCGTCCCAGGGACAGTCTCCTATGGCTACACCTTC.

The chain carries TRBV4-2 and TRBJ1-1, with 12 nucleotides matching TRBD1. The CDR3 totals 15 residues. CDR1 is LGHNA, CDR2 YNFKEQ, per germline. The junction had 2 bases not matched to a gene; V was cut back by 2 bases and J by 4 bases. CDR3 sequence: CASSQRGQGATEAFF. CDR3 DNA sequence: TGTGCCAGCAGCCAACGGGGACAGGGGGCCACTGAAGCTTTCTTT.

The CDR3 here is CSVDLHLRVGETQYF. As DNA, the CDR3 is TGCAGCGTTGATCTGCACCTCAGGGTGGGGGAGACCCAGTACTTC. The chain combines TRBV29-1 with TRBJ2-5, with a possible D match to TRBD1 (5 bases). The CDR3 loop spans 15 amino acids. Per the germline V gene, CDR1 is SQVTM and CDR2 is ANQGSEA. V was cut by 3 bases and J by 5 bases, with 19 bases left in between.

The chain is built from TRBV7-9 and TRBJ2-7; D remains ambiguous. Germline values: CDR1 SEHNR, CDR2 FQNEAQ (reference sequence). The V end lost 3 bases, the J end lost 2 bases, and 5 bases lay between the germline ends. The CDR3 consists of 12 residues. This CDR3 is CASSFTTYEQYF. The CDR3 nucleotides are TGTGCCAGCAGCTTTACGACCTACGAGCAGTACTTC.

Turning to this clone: A read error may produce the germline difference seen at one junction end. Additional DNA sequences in this sample encode the identical CDR3. This sequence joins TRBV18 and TRBJ1-5; a possible D gene is TRBD1 (6 bases). CDR3 length equals 16 residues. Germline CDR1 is KGHSH and CDR2 is LQKENI. CDR3 protein: CASSPKATGPNQPQHF. In DNA form, the CDR3 reads TGTGCCAGCTCACCGAAGGCCACAGGGCCCAATCAGCCTCAGCATTTT.

The rearrangement joins TRBV29-1 to TRBJ1-4; a possible D gene is TRBD1 (5 bases). The V and J ends lost 4 bases and 7 bases respectively, with 10 bases between them. CDR3 size: 12 residues. The V gene's germline CDR1 is SQVTM and CDR2 ANQGSEA. CDR3: CSVVQGGEKLFF. CDR3 nucleotide sequence: TGCAGCGTTGTGCAGGGAGGTGAAAAACTGTTTTTT.

V is TRBV6-5 and J is TRBJ1-1; no reliable D call. The CDR3 consists of 13 residues. The germline CDR1 and CDR2 sequences are MNHEY and SVGAGI. Trimming stripped 7 bases from V and 5 bases from J, with 14 bases between. The CDR3 DNA follows: TGTGCCAGCAACCCCTTATCGAAGACTGAAGCTTTCTTT. This gives the protein CASNPLSKTEAFF.

The chain uses TRBV2 and TRBJ2-3; no reliable D call. Trimming cost V 1 base and J 1 base, with 9 bases left between them. From germline, CDR1 is SNHLY and CDR2 FYNNEI. The CDR3 loop spans 15 amino acids. In DNA form, the CDR3 reads TGTGCCAGCAGTGAAGTCCCCCTCGGCACAGATACGCAGTATTTT. The encoded protein is CASSEVPLGTDTQYF.

The CDR3 nucleotides are TGTGCCATCGTGTCTGGAGGCCGTGGCTACACCTTC. Amino acids: CAIVSGGRGYTF. This chain links TRBV10-3 with TRBJ1-2; D unresolved. The CDR3 covers 12 residues. Trimming shortened V by 8 bases and J by 7 bases, and 14 bases separated the two germline ends. CDR1 and CDR2 from the germline V gene are ENHRY and SYGVKD.

Only one count was recorded for this clone. The chain uses TRBV7-7 and TRBJ2-3, with 9 bases lining up with TRBD2. The germline gives CDR1 SSHAT, CDR2 FNYEAQ (reference sequence). The CDR3 length is 16 residues. V lost 5 bases and J lost 4; bases outside the gene matches: 10. In DNA, the CDR3 is TGTGCCAGCAGCGCCTATGGCGGGAGGGTCGCAGATACGCAGTATTTT. It translates to CASSAYGGRVADTQYF.

The CDR3 loop reads CASSLVGTDQETQYF. For the CDR3, the DNA is TGTGCCAGCAGTTTAGTCGGGACAGACCAAGAGACCCAGTACTTC. The gene calls are TRBV27 and TRBJ2-5; 7 bases are shared with TRBD1. The junction had 3 bases not matched to a gene; V was cut back by 2 bases and J by 0 bases. This CDR3 contains 15 residues. CDR1 is MNHEY, CDR2 SMNVEV, per germline (reference sequence).

The chain couples TRBV19 to TRBJ1-6; D gene uncertain. CDR1 and CDR2 from the germline V gene are LNHDA and SQIVND (reference sequence). Trimming took 3 bases from V and 10 from J, leaving 19 bases between them. The CDR3 runs 16 residues. The CDR3 sequence is CASSIKSREGFSPLHF. The CDR3 DNA reads TGTGCCAGTAGTATCAAAAGCCGAGAGGGATTCTCACCCCTCCACTTT.

This chain uses TRBV11-2 with TRBJ2-5; D remains ambiguous. The end of the DNA aligns better with TRBJ2-7, so the J call may be wrong. This CDR3 has 13 amino acids. The germline V gene has CDR1 SGHAT and CDR2 FQNNGV. The CDR3 reads CASSLGGNYEQYF. The CDR3 DNA reads as TGTGCCAGCAGCTTAGGAGGCAACTACGAGCAGTACTTC.

The rearrangement uses TRBV30 and TRBJ1-6; D gene ambiguous. The V end was cut by 0 bases, the J end by 10 bases, with 16 bases between. This CDR3 spans 15 amino acids. The V gene's germline CDR1 is GTSNPN and CDR2 SVGIG (reference sequence). The CDR3 sequence is CAWSVGLTMGSPLHF. For the CDR3, the DNA is TGTGCCTGGAGTGTAGGTCTGACGATGGGATCACCCCTCCACTTT.

This clone was picked up one time. The rearrangement uses TRBV19 and TRBJ1-1; D is unclear. The V gene's germline CDR1 is LNHDA and CDR2 SQIVND (reference sequence). The CDR3 spans 17 residues. Trimming removed 4 bases from V and 0 bases from J, with 18 bases in between. DNA of the CDR3: TGTGCCAGTAGTAATTCCCAGTATAGTTCTTTGAACACTGAAGCTTTCTTT. Protein: CASSNSQYSSLNTEAFF.

J is TRBJ2-7 and V is TRBV29-1; tentatively, D is TRBD1 (5 bases). The germline CDR1 and CDR2 sequences are SQVTM and ANQGSEA. CDR3 size: 11 residues. Between the trimmed V and J ends, which lost 7 bases and 3 bases, there was a span of 10 bases. CDR3 sequence: CSGTRDYEQYF. CDR3 sequence (DNA): TGCAGCGGAACCAGGGACTACGAGCAGTACTTC.

The chain links TRBV7-2 to TRBJ2-5; the D is unclear. The CDR3 is made up of 13 amino acids. With 7 bases removed from V and 3 bases from J, the gap between germline ends came to 12 bases. Germline-derived CDR1 and CDR2 are SGHTA and FQGNSA. For the CDR3, the DNA is TGTGCCAGCACAATAGACCCGGAAGAGACCCAGTACTTC. The encoded protein is CASTIDPEETQYF. Looking up the rest from reference TRBV7-2 and TRBJ2-5 gives the full variable domain: GAGVSQSPSNKVTEKGKDVELRCDPISGHTALYWYRQSLGQGLEFLIYFQGNSAPDKSGLPSDRFSAERTGGSVSTLTIQRTQQEDSAVYLCASTIDPEETQYFGPGTRLLVL.

The chain recombines TRBV7-9 with TRBJ2-1; TRBD2 is a possible D gene (6 bases). Per the germline V gene, CDR1 is SEHNR and CDR2 is FQNEAQ (reference sequence). Trimming removed 5 bases from V and 4 bases from J, with 24 bases in between. This CDR3 is built from 18 residues. The CDR3, as DNA: TGTGCCAGCAGCCCCGGGGGAGTTTGGACTCGCATTTACAATGAGCAGTTCTTC. It encodes CASSPGGVWTRIYNEQFF.

J is TRBJ1-6 and V is TRBV30; D call uncertain. This CDR3 is 17 amino acids long. The germline V and J ends were trimmed by 0 bases and 5 bases, with 17 bases remaining between them. CDR1 GTSNPN and CDR2 SVGIG come from the germline V gene (reference sequence). The DNA of the CDR3 is TGTGCCTGGAGTGTTTTGGGCCATCGAAGGGATAATTCACCCCTCCACTTT. Its protein product is CAWSVLGHRRDNSPLHF.

This chain joins TRBV27 and TRBJ2-3; 11 nucleotides line up with TRBD1. This CDR3 spans 19 amino acids. J gave up 0 bases and V 6 bases, and 14 bases lay outside the gene matches. Germline loops: CDR1 MNHEY, CDR2 SMNVEV (reference sequence). CDR3 sequence: CASSLRWTGGIFSTDTQYF. CDR3 in DNA: TGTGCCAGCAGCCTCCGGTGGACAGGGGGCATCTTTAGCACAGATACGCAGTATTTT.

This clone was counted ten times or more. This chain joins TRBV5-4 and TRBJ1-1; possibly TRBD1 for D (5 bases). Germline CDR1 and CDR2: SGHNT and YYREEE (reference sequence). The CDR3 runs to 15 residues. Deletions cut 4 bases from V and 5 bases from J, with 18 bases between. The CDR3 loop reads CASSPAGFSLTEAFF. DNA for the CDR3: TGTGCCAGCAGCCCTGCAGGGTTTTCGTTAACTGAAGCTTTCTTT.

This sequence joins TRBV7-8 and TRBJ2-5, with 11 bases that match TRBD2. J gave up 4 bases and V 5 bases, and 12 bases lay outside the gene matches. There are 17 residues in the CDR3. Germline CDR1 SGHVS, CDR2 FQNEAQ. The CDR3 DNA reads TGTGCCAGCAGCCTACCGGGTAGCGGGAGGGCCACAGAGACCCAGTACTTC. It codes for CASSLPGSGRATETQYF.

The V call is TRBV30, the J call TRBJ2-3; D is unresolved. From germline, CDR1 is GTSNPN and CDR2 SVGIG (reference sequence). The germline V and J ends were trimmed by 5 bases and 1 base, with 10 bases remaining between them. The CDR3 sequence is 13 residues long. CDR3 DNA sequence: TGTGCCTGGGAGAGTGGGGGCACAGATACGCAGTATTTT. This sequence encodes CAWESGGTDTQYF.